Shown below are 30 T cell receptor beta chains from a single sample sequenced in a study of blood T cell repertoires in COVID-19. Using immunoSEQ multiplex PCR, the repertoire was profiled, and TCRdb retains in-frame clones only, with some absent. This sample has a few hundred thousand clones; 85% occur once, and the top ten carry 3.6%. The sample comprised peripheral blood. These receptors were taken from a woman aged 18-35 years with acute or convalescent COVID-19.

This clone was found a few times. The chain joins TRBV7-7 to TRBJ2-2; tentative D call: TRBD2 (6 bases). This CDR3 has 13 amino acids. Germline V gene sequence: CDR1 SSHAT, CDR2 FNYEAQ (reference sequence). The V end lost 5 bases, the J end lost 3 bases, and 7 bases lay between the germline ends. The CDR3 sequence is CASSRDYTGELFF. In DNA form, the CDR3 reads TGTGCCAGCAGCCGGGACTACACCGGGGAGCTGTTTTTT.

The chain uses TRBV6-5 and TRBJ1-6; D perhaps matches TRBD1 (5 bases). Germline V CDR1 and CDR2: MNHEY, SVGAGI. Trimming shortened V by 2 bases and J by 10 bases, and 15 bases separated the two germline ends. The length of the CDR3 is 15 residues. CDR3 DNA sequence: TGTGCCAGCAGTTACGGCGGGACGGCAGGGTCACCCCTCCACTTT. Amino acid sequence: CASSYGGTAGSPLHF.

CDR3 region: CASSMGQGKDTQYF. CDR3 bases: TGTGCCAGCAGCATGGGACAGGGTAAAGATACGCAGTATTTT. The rearrangement links TRBV7-3 to TRBJ2-3; 9 bases map to TRBD1. The CDR3 loop spans 14 amino acids. The junction had 5 bases not matched to a gene; V was cut back by 5 bases and J by 5 bases. Germline lookup yields CDR1 SGHTA and CDR2 FQGTGA.

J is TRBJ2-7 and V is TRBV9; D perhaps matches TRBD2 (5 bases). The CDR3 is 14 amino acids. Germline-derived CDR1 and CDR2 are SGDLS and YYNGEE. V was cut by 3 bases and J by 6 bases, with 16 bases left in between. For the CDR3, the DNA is TGTGCCAGCAGCGGCCGGTTCGGGAATGGCGAGCAGTACTTC. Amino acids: CASSGRFGNGEQYF. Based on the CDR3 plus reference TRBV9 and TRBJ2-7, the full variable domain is DSGVTQTPKHLITATGQRVTLRCSPRSGDLSVYWYQQSLDQGLQFLIQYYNGEERAKGNILERFSAQQFPDLHSELNLSSLELGDSALYFCASSGRFGNGEQYFGPGTRLTVT.

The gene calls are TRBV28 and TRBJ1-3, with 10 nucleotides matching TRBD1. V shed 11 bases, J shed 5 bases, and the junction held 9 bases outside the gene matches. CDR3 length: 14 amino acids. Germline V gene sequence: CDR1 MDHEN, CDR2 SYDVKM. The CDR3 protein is CAGTRQGARNTIYF. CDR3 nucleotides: TGTGCCGGTACAAGACAGGGGGCCCGAAACACCATATATTTT.

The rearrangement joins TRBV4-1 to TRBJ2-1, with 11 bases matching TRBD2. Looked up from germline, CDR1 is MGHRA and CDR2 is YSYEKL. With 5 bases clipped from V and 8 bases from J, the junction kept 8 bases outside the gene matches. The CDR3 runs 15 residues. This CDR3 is CASSSRLAGSHEQFF. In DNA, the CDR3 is TGCGCCAGCAGCTCGAGACTAGCGGGATCTCATGAGCAGTTCTTC.

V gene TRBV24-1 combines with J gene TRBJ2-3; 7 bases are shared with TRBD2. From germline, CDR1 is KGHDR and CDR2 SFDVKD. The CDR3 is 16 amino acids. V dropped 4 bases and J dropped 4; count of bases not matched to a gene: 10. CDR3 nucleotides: TGTGCCACCAGTGACCCCACAGCGGGGCGGGCAGATACGCAGTATTTT. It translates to CATSDPTAGRADTQYF.

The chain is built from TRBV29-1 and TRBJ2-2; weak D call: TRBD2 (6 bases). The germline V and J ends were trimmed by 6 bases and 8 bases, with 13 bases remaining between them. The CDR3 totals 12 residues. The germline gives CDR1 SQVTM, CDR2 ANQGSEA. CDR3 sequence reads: CSVGTGAGELFF. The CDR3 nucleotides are TGCAGCGTCGGGACTGGAGCTGGGGAGCTGTTTTTT.

CDR3 coding DNA: TGTGCCAGCAGCTTAGAGGACAGGCCTAGATACGAGCAGTACTTC. It translates to CASSLEDRPRYEQYF. This chain joins TRBV11-2 and TRBJ2-7, with 7 nucleotides matching TRBD1. The V segment lost 0 bases and the J segment 4 bases; nucleotides outside the gene matches: 6. Germline assignment: CDR1 SGHAT and CDR2 FQNNGV. The CDR3 is 15 residues long.

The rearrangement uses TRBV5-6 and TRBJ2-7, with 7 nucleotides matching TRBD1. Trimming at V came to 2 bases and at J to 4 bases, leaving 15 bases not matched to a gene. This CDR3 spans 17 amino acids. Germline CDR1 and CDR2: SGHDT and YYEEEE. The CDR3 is CASSFYNLPGQNYEQYF. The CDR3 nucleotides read TGTGCCAGCAGCTTCTACAACTTACCGGGACAGAATTACGAGCAGTACTTC.

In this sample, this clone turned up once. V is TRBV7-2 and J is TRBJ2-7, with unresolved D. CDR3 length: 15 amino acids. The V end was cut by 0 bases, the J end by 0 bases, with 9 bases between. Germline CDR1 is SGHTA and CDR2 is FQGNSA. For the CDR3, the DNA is TGTGCCAGCAGCTTAGCGGCGCGGAGCTCCTACGAGCAGTACTTC. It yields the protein CASSLAARSSYEQYF.

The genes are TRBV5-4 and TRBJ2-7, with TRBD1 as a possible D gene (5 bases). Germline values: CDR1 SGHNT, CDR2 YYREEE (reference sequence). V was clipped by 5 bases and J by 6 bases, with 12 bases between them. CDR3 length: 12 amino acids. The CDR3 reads CASRGIGAEQYF. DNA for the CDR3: TGTGCCAGCAGAGGTATAGGGGCCGAGCAGTACTTC.

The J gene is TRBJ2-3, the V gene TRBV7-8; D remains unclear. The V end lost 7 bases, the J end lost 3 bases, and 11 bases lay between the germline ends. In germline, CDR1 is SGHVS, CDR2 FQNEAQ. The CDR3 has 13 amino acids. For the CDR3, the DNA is TGTGCCAGCACCGACATCAGGACAGATACGCAGTATTTT. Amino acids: CASTDIRTDTQYF.

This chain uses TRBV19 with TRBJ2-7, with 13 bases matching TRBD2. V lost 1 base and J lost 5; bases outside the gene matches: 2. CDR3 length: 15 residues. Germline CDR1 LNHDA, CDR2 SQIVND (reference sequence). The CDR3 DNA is TGTGCCAGTAGTATAGGACTAGCGGGAGGTAACGAGCAGTACTTC. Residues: CASSIGLAGGNEQYF.

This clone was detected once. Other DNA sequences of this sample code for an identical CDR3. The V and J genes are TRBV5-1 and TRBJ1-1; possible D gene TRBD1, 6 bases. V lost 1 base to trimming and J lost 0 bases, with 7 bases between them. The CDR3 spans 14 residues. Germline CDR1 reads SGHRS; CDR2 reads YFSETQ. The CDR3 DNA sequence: TGCGCCAGCAGCTTGACAGGGTTGAACACTGAAGCTTTCTTT. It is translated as CASSLTGLNTEAFF.

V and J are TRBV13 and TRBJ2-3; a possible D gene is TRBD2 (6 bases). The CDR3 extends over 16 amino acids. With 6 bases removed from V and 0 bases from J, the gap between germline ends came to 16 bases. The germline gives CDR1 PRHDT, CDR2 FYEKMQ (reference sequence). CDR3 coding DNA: TGTGCCAGCAGTCTTCGAGAAAGCGGGAGCACAGATACGCAGTATTTT. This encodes CASSLRESGSTDTQYF.

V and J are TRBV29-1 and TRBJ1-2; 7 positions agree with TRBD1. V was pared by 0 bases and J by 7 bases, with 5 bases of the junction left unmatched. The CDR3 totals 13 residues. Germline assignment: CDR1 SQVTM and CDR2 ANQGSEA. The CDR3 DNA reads TGCAGCGTTGAAGAAACAGGGGCGGGTGGCTACACCTTC. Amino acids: CSVEETGAGGYTF.

CDR3 amino acids: CASDAGQRLYSNQPQHF. The CDR3 region has the DNA TGTGCCAGCGATGCGGGTCAACGGCTCTATAGCAATCAGCCCCAGCATTTT. The J gene is TRBJ1-5, the V gene TRBV28; D is undetermined. Germline V gene lookup returns CDR1 MDHEN and CDR2 SYDVKM. Deletions cut 8 bases from V and 0 bases from J, with 20 bases between. The CDR3 runs to 17 residues. Supplemented by reference TRBV28 and TRBJ1-5, the full variable domain reads DVKVTQSSRYLVKRTGEKVFLECVQDMDHENMFWYRQDPGLGLRLIYFSYDVKMKEKGDIPEGYSVSREKKERFSLILESASTNQTSMYLCASDAGQRLYSNQPQHFGDGTRLSIL.

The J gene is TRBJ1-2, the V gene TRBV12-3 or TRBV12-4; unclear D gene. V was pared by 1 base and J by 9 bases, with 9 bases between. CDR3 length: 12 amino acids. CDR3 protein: CASSLEEVSYTF. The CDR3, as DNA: TGTGCCAGCAGTTTAGAGGAGGTGAGCTACACCTTC.

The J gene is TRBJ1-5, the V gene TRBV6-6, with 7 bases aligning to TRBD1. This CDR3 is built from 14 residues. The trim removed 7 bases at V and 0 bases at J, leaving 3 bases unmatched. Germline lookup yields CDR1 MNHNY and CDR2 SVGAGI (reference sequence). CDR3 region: CASIGTASNQPQHF. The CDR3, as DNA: TGTGCCAGCATCGGGACAGCTAGCAATCAGCCCCAGCATTTT.

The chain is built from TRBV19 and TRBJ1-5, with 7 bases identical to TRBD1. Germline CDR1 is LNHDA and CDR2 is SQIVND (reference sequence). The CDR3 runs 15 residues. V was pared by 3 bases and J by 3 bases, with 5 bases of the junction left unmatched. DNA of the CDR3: TGTGCCAGTAGTATTCGGGACAGCCCCAATCAGCCCCAGCATTTT. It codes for CASSIRDSPNQPQHF. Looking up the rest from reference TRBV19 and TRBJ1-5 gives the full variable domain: DGGITQSPKYLFRKEGQNVTLSCEQNLNHDAMYWYRQDPGQGLRLIYYSQIVNDFQKGDIAEGYSVSREKKESFPLTVTSAQKNPTAFYLCASSIRDSPNQPQHFGDGTRLSIL.

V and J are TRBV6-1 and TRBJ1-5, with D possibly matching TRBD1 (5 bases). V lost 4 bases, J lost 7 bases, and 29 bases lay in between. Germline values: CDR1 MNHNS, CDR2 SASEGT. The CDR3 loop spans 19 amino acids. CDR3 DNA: TGTGCCAGCAGTGGGGGGGGATTGCTGACAAACCCGGTTAGGCAGCCCCAGCATTTT. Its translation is CASSGGGLLTNPVRQPQHF.

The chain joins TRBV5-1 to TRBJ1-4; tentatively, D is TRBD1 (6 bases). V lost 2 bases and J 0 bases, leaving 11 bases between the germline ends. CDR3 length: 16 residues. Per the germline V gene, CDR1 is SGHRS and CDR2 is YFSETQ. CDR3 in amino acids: CASSFTGIATNEKLFF. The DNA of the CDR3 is TGCGCCAGCAGCTTCACAGGGATTGCAACTAATGAAAAACTGTTTTTT.

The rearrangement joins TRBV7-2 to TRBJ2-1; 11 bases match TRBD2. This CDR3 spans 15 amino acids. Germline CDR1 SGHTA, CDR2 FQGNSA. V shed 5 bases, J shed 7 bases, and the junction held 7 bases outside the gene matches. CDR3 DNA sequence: TGTGCCAGCAGCACCTTAGCGGGGGGGCGGAATGAGCAGTTCTTC. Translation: CASSTLAGGRNEQFF.

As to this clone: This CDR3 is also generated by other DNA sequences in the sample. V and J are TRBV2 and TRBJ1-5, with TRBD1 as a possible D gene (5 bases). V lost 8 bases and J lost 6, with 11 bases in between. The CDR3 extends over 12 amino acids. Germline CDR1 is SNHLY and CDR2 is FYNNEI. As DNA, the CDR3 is TGTGCCAGCCGGGGGGAGGGTCAGCCCCAGCATTTT. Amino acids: CASRGEGQPQHF.

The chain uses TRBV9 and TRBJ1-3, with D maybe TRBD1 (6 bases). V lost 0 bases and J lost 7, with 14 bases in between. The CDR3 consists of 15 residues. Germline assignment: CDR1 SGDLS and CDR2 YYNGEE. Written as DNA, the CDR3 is TGTGCCAGCAGCGTAGCCGACAGGCCCCTGAACACCATATATTTT. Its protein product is CASSVADRPLNTIYF.

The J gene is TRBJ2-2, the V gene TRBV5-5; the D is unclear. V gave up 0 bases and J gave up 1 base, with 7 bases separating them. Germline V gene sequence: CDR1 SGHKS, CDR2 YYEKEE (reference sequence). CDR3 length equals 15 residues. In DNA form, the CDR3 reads TGTGCCAGCAGCTTGGACAGTAGGAACACCGGGGAGCTGTTTTTT. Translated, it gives CASSLDSRNTGELFF.

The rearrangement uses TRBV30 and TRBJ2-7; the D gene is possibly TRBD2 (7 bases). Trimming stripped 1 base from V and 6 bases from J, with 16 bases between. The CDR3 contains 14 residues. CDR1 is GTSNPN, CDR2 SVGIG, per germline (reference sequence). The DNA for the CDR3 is TGTGCCTGGAGTGGAAGGGGGGGACGCGCCGAGCAGTACTTC. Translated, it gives CAWSGRGGRAEQYF.

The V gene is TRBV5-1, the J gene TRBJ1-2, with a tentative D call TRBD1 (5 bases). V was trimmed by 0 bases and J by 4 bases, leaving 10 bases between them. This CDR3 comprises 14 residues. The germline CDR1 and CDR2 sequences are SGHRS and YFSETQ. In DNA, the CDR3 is TGCGCCAGCAGCTTGGCGCAGGGAATCTATGGCTACACCTTC. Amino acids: CASSLAQGIYGYTF.

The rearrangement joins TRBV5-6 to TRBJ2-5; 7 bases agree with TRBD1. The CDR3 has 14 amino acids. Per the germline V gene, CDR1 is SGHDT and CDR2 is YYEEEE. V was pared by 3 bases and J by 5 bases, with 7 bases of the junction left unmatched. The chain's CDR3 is CASSSDDRVETQYF. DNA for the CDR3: TGTGCCAGCAGCTCTGATGACAGGGTCGAGACCCAGTACTTC.